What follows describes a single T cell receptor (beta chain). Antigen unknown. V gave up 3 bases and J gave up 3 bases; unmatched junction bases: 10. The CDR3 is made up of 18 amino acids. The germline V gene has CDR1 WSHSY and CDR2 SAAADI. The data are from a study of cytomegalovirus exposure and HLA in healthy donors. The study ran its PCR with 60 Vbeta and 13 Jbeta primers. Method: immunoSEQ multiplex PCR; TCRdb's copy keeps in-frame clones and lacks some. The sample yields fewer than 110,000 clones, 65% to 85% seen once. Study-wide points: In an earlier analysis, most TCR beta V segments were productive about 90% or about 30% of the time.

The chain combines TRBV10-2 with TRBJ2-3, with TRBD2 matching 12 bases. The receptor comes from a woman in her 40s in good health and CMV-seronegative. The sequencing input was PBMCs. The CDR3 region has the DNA TGCGCCAGCAGTGAAACCAAGAGACTAGCGGGAGTAACAGATACGCAGTATTTT. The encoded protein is CASSETKRLAGVTDTQYF.